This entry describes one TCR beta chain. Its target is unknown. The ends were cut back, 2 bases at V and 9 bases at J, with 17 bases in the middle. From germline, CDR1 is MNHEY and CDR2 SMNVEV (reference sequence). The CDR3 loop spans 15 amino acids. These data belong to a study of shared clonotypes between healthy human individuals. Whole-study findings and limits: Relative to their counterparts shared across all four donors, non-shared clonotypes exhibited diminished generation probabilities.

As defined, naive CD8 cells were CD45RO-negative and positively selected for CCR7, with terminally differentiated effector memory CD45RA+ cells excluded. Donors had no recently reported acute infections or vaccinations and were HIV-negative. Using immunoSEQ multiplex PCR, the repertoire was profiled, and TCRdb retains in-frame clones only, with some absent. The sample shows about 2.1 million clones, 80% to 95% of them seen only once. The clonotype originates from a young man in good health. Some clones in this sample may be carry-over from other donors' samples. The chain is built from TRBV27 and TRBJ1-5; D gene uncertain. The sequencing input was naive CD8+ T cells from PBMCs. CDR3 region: CASSLRADRRGPQHF. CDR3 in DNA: TGTGCCAGCAGTTTAAGGGCAGACCGGCGGGGGCCCCAGCATTTT.